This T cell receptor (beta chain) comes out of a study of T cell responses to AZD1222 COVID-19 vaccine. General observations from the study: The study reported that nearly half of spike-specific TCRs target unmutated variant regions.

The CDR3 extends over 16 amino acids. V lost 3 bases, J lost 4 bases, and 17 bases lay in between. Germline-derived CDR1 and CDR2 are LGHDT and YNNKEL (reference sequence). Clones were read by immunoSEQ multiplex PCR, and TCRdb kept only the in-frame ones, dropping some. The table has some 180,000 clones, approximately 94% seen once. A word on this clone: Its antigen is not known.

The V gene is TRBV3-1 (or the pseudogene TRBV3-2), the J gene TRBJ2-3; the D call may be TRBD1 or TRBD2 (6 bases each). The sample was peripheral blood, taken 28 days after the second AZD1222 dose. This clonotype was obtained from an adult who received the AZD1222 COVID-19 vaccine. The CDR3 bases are TGTGCCAGCAGCCACCGGGGGTCCCCAGGGGCAGATACGCAGTATTTT. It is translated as CASSHRGSPGADTQYF.